The source of this T cell receptor (beta chain) is a study of T cell clonality in common variable immunodeficiency. Findings and caveats of the study: Fewer deletions and N-nucleotide insertions were reportedly seen in common variable immunodeficiency TCR beta sequences.

Germline loops: CDR1 DFQATT, CDR2 SNEGSKA (reference sequence). This CDR3 is 17 amino acids long. With V trimmed by 2 bases and J by 1 base, 9 bases remained unmatched. This clone occurred many times. Its antigen is unidentified. The CDR3 end falls 3 residues outside the read, so it is completed with the germline J gene. Profiling relied on immunoSEQ multiplex PCR, and the TCRdb table lists in-frame clones only, not all of them. This sample carries 15,000 to 20,000 clones, none of them present only once. CVID subjects were neither ill nor on immunomodulatory or immunosuppressive medication at sampling.

Material for sequencing was peripheral blood mononuclear cells. The gene calls are TRBV20-1 and TRBJ2-2; 8 positions match TRBD2. The sequence came from a human donor with common variable immunodeficiency. The CDR3 bases that were read are TGCAGTGCTAGACCCCCCACGGGGGGGAGGAACACCGGGGAG. It yields the protein CSARPPTGGRNTGE. The whole CDR3 is CSARPPTGGRNTGELFF.